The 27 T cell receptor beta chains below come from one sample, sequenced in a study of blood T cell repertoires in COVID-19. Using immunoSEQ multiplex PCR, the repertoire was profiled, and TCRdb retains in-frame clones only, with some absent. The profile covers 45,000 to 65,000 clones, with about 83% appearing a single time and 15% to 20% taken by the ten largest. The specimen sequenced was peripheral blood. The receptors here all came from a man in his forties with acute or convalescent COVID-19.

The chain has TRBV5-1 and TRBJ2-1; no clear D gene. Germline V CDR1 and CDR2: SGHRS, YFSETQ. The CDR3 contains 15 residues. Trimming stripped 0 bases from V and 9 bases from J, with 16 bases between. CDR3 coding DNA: TGCGCCAGCAGCTTGGATACAGCCAATAGTTTTGAGCAGTTCTTC. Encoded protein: CASSLDTANSFEQFF.

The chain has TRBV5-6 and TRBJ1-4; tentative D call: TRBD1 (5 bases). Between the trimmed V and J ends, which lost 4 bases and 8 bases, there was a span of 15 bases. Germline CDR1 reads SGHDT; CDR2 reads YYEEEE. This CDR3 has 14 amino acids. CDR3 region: CASSAGLWAEKLFF. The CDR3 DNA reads TGTGCCAGCAGCGCGGGACTTTGGGCGGAAAAACTGTTTTTT.

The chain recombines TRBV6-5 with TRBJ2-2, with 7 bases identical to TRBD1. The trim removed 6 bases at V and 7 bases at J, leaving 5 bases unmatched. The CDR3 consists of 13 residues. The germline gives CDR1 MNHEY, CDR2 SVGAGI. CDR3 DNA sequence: TGTGCCAGCAGCAGACAGGGTAGCGGGGAGCTGTTTTTT. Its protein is CASSRQGSGELFF.

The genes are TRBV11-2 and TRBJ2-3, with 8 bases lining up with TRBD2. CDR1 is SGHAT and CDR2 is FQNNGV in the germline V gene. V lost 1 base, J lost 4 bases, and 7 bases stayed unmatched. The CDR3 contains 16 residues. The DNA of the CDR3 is TGTGCCAGCAGCTTAGGTCCGGGAGGGGGTGCAGATACGCAGTATTTT. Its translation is CASSLGPGGGADTQYF.

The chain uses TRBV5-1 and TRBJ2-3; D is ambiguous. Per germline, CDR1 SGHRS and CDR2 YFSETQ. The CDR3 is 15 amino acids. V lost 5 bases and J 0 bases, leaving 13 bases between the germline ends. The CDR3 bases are TGCGCCAGCAGACGGCCTTCGACTAGCACAGATACGCAGTATTTT. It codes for CASRRPSTSTDTQYF.

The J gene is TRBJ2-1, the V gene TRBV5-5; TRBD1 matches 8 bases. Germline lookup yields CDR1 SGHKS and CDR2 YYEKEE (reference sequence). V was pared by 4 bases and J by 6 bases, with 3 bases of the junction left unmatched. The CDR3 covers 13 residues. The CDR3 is CASSPDRVNEQFF. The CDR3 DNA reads TGTGCCAGCAGCCCGGACAGGGTCAATGAGCAGTTCTTC.

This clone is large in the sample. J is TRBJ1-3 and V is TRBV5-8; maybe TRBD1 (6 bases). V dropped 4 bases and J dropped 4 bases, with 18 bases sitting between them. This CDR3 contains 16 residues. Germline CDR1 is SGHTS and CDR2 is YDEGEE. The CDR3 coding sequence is TGTGCCAGCAGCACTGATGCGGGGGCTAGAGGAAACACCATATATTTT. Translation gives CASSTDAGARGNTIYF.

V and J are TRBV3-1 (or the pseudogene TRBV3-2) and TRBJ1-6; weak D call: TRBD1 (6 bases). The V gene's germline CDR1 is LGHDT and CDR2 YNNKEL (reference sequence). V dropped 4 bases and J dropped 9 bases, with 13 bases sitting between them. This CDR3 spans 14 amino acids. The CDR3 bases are TGTGCCAGCAGCCTTTCTACAGGGTTTTCACCCCTCCACTTT. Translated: CASSLSTGFSPLHF.

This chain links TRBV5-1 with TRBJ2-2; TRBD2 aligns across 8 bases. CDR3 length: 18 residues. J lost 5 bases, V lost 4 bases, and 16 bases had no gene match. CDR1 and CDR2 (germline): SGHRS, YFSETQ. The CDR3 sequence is CASSPVGAAGVGTGELFF. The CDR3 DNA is TGCGCCAGCAGCCCGGTAGGGGCAGCGGGAGTGGGTACCGGGGAGCTGTTTTTT.

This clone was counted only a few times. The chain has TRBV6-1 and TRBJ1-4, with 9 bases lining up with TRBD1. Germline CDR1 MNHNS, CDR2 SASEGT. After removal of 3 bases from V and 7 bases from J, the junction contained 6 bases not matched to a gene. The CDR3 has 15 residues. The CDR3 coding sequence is TGTGCCAGCAGTGATTTGCGGGGACAGGGTGAAAAACTGTTTTTT. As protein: CASSDLRGQGEKLFF.

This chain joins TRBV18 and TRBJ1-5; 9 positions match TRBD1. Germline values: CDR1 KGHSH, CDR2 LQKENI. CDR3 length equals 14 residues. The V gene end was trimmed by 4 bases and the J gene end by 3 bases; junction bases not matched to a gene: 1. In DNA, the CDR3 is TGTGCCAGCTCACGGACAGGGGACAATCAGCCCCAGCATTTT. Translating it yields CASSRTGDNQPQHF. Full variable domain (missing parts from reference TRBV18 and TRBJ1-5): NAGVMQNPRHLVRRRGQEARLRCSPMKGHSHVYWYRQLPEEGLKFMVYLQKENIIDESGMPKERFSAEFPKEGPSILRIQQVVRGDSAAYFCASSRTGDNQPQHFGDGTRLSIL.

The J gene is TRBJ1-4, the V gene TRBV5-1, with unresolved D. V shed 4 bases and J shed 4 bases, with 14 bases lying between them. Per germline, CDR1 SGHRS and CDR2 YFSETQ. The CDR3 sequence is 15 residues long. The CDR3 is CASSPEAAINEKLFF. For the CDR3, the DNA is TGCGCCAGCAGCCCGGAGGCGGCAATTAATGAAAAACTGTTTTTT.

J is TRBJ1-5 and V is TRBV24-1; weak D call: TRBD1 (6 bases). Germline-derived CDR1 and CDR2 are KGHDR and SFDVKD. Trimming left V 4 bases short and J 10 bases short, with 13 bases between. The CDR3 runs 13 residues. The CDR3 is CATSEGTFSPQHF. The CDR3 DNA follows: TGTGCCACCAGTGAAGGGACATTCTCACCCCAGCATTTT.

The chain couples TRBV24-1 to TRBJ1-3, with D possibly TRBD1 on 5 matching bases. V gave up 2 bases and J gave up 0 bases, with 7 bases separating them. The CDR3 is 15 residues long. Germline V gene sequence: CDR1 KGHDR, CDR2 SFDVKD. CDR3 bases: TGTGCCACCAGTGATTCGGACACCTCTGGAAACACCATATATTTT. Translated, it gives CATSDSDTSGNTIYF.

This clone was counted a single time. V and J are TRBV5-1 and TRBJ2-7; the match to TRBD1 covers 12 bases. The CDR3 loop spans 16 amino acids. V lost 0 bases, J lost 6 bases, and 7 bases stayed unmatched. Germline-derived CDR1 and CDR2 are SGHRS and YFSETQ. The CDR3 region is CASSLGGTGGSGEQYF. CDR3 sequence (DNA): TGCGCCAGCAGCTTGGGAGGGACAGGGGGCTCGGGCGAGCAGTACTTC.

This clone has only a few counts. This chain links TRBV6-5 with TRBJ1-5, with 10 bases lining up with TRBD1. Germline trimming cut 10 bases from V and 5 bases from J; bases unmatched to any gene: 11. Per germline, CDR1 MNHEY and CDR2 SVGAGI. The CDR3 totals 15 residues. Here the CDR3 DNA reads TGTGCCATCAAACCCGACAGGGGGCAGGATCAGCCCCAGCATTTT. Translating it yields CAIKPDRGQDQPQHF.

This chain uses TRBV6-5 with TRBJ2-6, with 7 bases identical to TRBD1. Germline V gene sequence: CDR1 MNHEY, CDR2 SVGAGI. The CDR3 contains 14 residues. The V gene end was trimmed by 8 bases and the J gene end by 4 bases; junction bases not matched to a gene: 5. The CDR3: CASHRGSGANVLTF. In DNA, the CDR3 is TGTGCCAGCCACAGGGGTTCAGGGGCCAACGTCCTGACTTTC.

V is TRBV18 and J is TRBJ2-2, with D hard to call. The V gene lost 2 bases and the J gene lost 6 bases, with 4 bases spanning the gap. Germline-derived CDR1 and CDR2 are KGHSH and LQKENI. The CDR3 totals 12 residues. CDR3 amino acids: CASSPVAGELFF. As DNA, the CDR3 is TGTGCCAGCTCACCAGTCGCCGGGGAGCTGTTTTTT. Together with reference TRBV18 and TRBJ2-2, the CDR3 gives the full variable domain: NAGVMQNPRHLVRRRGQEARLRCSPMKGHSHVYWYRQLPEEGLKFMVYLQKENIIDESGMPKERFSAEFPKEGPSILRIQQVVRGDSAAYFCASSPVAGELFFGEGSRLTVL.

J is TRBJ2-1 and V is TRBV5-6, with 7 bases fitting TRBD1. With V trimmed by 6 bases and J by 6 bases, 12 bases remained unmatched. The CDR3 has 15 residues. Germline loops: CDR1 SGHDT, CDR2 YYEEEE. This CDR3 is CASTLQGVKFNEQFF. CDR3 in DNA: TGTGCCAGCACCCTCCAGGGGGTGAAGTTCAATGAGCAGTTCTTC.

In DNA, the CDR3 is TGTGCCACCAGTGATTCGAGACAGGGGGCGGAGGAGACCCAGTACTTC. This sequence encodes CATSDSRQGAEETQYF. The chain joins TRBV24-1 to TRBJ2-5; 10 nucleotides match TRBD1. Per germline, CDR1 KGHDR and CDR2 SFDVKD. The V and J ends lost 2 bases and 5 bases, in that order; junction bases with no gene match: 7. The CDR3 extends over 16 amino acids.

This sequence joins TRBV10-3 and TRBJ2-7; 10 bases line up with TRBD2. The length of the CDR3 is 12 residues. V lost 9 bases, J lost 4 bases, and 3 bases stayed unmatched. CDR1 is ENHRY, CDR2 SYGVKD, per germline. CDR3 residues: CAISSGGYEQYV. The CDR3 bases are TGTGCCATATCTAGCGGGGGTTACGAGCAGTACGTC.

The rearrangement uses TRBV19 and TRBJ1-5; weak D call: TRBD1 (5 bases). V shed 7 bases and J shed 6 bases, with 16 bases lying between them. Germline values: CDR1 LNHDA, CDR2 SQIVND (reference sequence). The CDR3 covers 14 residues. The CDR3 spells CASTPGWGGQPQHF. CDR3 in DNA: TGTGCCAGTACCCCAGGATGGGGCGGTCAGCCCCAGCATTTT.

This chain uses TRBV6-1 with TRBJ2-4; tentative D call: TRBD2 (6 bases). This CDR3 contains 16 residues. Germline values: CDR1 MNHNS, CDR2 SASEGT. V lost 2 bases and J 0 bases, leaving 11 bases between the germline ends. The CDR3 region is CASSERRALAKNIQYF. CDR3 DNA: TGTGCCAGCAGTGAAAGGAGGGCTCTAGCCAAAAACATTCAGTACTTC.

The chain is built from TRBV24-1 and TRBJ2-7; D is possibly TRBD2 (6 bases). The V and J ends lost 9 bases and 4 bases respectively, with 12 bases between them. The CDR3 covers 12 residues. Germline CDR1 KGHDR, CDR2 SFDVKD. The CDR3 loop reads CATSGSGYEQYF. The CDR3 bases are TGTGCCACCTCCGGGAGTGGGTACGAGCAGTACTTC.

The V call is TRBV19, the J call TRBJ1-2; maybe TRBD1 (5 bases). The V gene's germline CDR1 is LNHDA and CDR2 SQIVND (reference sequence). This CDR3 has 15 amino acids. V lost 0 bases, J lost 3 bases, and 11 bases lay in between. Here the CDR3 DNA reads TGTGCCAGTAGTATAGACGGCCCAGGGTACTATGGCTACACCTTC. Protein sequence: CASSIDGPGYYGYTF.

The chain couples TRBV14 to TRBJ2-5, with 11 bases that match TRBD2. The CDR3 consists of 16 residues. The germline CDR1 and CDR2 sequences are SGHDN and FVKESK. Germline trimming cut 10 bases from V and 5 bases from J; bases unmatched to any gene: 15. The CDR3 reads CATRELAGGPRETQYF. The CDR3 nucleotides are TGTGCCACCAGAGAATTAGCGGGGGGGCCCCGGGAGACCCAGTACTTC.

CDR3 loop: CASSGGTGWETQYF. For the CDR3, the DNA is TGCGCCAGCAGCGGCGGGACAGGTTGGGAGACCCAGTACTTC. The chain has TRBV5-1 and TRBJ2-5; TRBD1 agrees at 8 bases. Trimming took 4 bases from V and 5 from J; bases not matched to a gene: 7. The germline V gene encodes CDR1 SGHRS and CDR2 YFSETQ. This CDR3 has 14 residues. Based on the CDR3 plus reference TRBV5-1 and TRBJ2-5, the full variable domain is KAGVTQTPRYLIKTRGQQVTLSCSPISGHRSVSWYQQTPGQGLQFLFEYFSETQRNKGNFPGRFSGRQFSNSRSEMNVSTLELGDSALYLCASSGGTGWETQYFGPGTRLLVL.